This T cell receptor (beta chain) comes out of a study of T cell changes during pregnancy in multiple sclerosis. This CDR3 comprises 16 residues. V was pared by 2 bases and J by 0 bases, with 11 bases between. In germline, CDR1 is LNHDA, CDR2 SQIVND (reference sequence). Sequencing used immunoSEQ multiplex PCR; TCRdb keeps in-frame clones, though not all of them. The sample records about 60,000 clones, 93% being singletons. This TCR came from a female donor with multiple sclerosis, enrolled in a pregnancy study. The sequencing used peripheral blood, collected after pregnancy. The rearrangement links TRBV19 to TRBJ2-1; D remains unclear. Here the CDR3 DNA reads TGTGCCAGTAGTATACCCCCCCTGAGCTCCTACAATGAGCAGTTCTTC. Its protein product is CASSIPPLSSYNEQFF.